One sample yielded the 12 T cell receptor beta chains listed below, sequenced in a study of cytomegalovirus exposure and HLA in healthy donors. This PCR relied on a set of 60 Vbeta primers and 13 Jbeta primers. The method was immunoSEQ multiplex PCR; TCRdb's version includes in-frame clones alone and lacks a portion of them. The sample has approximately 100,000 clones; around 80% are singletons. The sample consisted of PBMCs. These receptors were taken from a female donor in good health and CMV-seropositive.

The chain couples TRBV7-9 to TRBJ2-7; TRBD2 aligns across 11 bases. Germline V gene sequence: CDR1 SEHNR, CDR2 FQNEAQ (reference sequence). The CDR3 covers 15 residues. The J segment lost 7 bases and the V segment lost 1 base, leaving 6 bases of the junction unmatched. This CDR3 is CASSLGSGRAREQYF. The CDR3 DNA reads as TGTGCCAGCAGCTTAGGTAGCGGGAGGGCGAGGGAGCAGTACTTC.

The rearrangement uses TRBV9 and TRBJ2-1, with 10 bases fitting TRBD1. Looked up from germline, CDR1 is SGDLS and CDR2 is YYNGEE. Trimming took 4 bases from V and 4 from J; bases not matched to a gene: 23. There are 21 residues in the CDR3. CDR3 nucleotide sequence: TGTGCCAGCAGCCCACCGGAGGACAGGGGGTTAGCGGGGCGTCCTTACAATGAGCAGTTCTTC. Translation: CASSPPEDRGLAGRPYNEQFF.

The chain uses TRBV7-9 and TRBJ2-5; D is perhaps TRBD2 (6 bases). The CDR3 is 12 amino acids. Germline loops: CDR1 SEHNR, CDR2 FQNEAQ (reference sequence). Trimming shortened V by 3 bases and J by 7 bases, and 9 bases separated the two germline ends. The CDR3 protein is CASSLGGGTQYF. The CDR3 region has the DNA TGTGCCAGCAGCTTGGGGGGAGGGACCCAGTACTTC.

This chain joins TRBV28 and TRBJ1-1; D ambiguous. V was pared by 6 bases and J by 5 bases, with 19 bases between. Looked up from germline, CDR1 is MDHEN and CDR2 is SYDVKM. The CDR3 runs to 15 residues. Here the CDR3 reads CASRELGEGLTEAFF. The CDR3 DNA is TGTGCCAGCAGGGAGCTCGGGGAAGGGTTGACTGAAGCTTTCTTT.

This chain uses TRBV5-8 with TRBJ2-7; 8 bases are a match to TRBD1. The CDR3 consists of 20 residues. CDR1 and CDR2 (germline): SGHTS, YDEGEE. J was trimmed by 2 bases and V by 1 base; bases with no gene match: 20. CDR3 sequence: CASSLSPRTGKARSTYEQYF. CDR3 coding DNA: TGTGCCAGCAGCTTGTCCCCCAGGACAGGGAAAGCGAGGTCAACCTACGAGCAGTACTTC.

The rearrangement joins TRBV28 to TRBJ1-3; D is unclear. Deletions cut 3 bases from V and 0 bases from J, with 6 bases between. From germline, CDR1 is MDHEN and CDR2 SYDVKM. The CDR3 contains 14 residues. This CDR3 reads CASSLSLSGNTIYF. The CDR3 DNA reads as TGTGCCAGCAGTTTGAGTCTCTCTGGAAACACCATATATTTT.

This chain connects TRBV5-4 to TRBJ2-3; a weak D match, TRBD2 (5 bases). Trimming stripped 2 bases from V and 8 bases from J, with 18 bases between. The CDR3 has 15 residues. CDR1 and CDR2 (germline): SGHNT, YYREEE (reference sequence). The CDR3 loop is CASSFGVWPGGTQYF. DNA for the CDR3: TGTGCCAGCAGCTTCGGTGTCTGGCCTGGAGGTACGCAGTATTTT.

This chain uses TRBV7-9 with TRBJ2-7; possible D gene TRBD1, 5 bases. This CDR3 is built from 11 residues. Germline V CDR1 and CDR2: SEHNR, FQNEAQ (reference sequence). Trimming left V 5 bases short and J 3 bases short, with 5 bases between. The CDR3 loop is CASSDSYEQYF. The CDR3 DNA follows: TGTGCCAGCAGCGACAGCTACGAGCAGTACTTC.

The chain is built from TRBV10-3 and TRBJ2-5, with 8 bases fitting TRBD2. This CDR3 region has 13 residues. Germline loops: CDR1 ENHRY, CDR2 SYGVKD. With 6 bases clipped from V and 4 bases from J, the junction kept 4 bases outside the gene matches. Here the CDR3 DNA reads TGTGCCATCAGCCCTAGCGGGTTAGAGACCCAGTACTTC. Its protein product is CAISPSGLETQYF.

This clone was recorded a few times. V and J are TRBV6-5 and TRBJ2-2, with D perhaps TRBD1 (5 bases). CDR1 is MNHEY, CDR2 SVGAGI, per germline. The CDR3 covers 14 residues. Trimming cost V 4 bases and J 5 bases, with 11 bases left between them. The CDR3 bases are TGTGCCAGCAGTTCCCCAGGGTGGACCGGGGAGCTGTTTTTT. Translated, it gives CASSSPGWTGELFF.

The chain joins TRBV5-1 to TRBJ1-1; 8 nucleotides match TRBD1. The V gene end was trimmed by 4 bases and the J gene end by 4 bases; junction bases not matched to a gene: 12. The germline V gene has CDR1 SGHRS and CDR2 YFSETQ. This CDR3 contains 16 residues. CDR3 sequence reads: CASSQTGEGIGTEAFF. Here the CDR3 DNA reads TGCGCCAGCAGCCAGACAGGGGAAGGCATCGGCACTGAAGCTTTCTTT. The whole variable domain, remainder taken from reference TRBV5-1 and TRBJ1-1, is KAGVTQTPRYLIKTRGQQVTLSCSPISGHRSVSWYQQTPGQGLQFLFEYFSETQRNKGNFPGRFSGRQFSNSRSEMNVSTLELGDSALYLCASSQTGEGIGTEAFFGQGTRLTVV.

The rearrangement joins TRBV29-1 to TRBJ2-7, with D tentatively TRBD1 (5 bases). Germline CDR1 reads SQVTM; CDR2 reads ANQGSEA. V was trimmed by 4 bases and J by 0 bases, leaving 7 bases between them. This CDR3 has 12 amino acids. The CDR3 region is CSVGQYSYEQYF. The CDR3 coding sequence is TGCAGCGTTGGACAGTACTCCTACGAGCAGTACTTC.